The TCR beta chain under discussion was sequenced for a study of Graves' ophthalmopathy and Graves' hyperthyroidism. This clonotype was seen ten or more times. Germline CDR1 is KGHDR and CDR2 is SFDVKD. This CDR3 spans 15 amino acids. The V end lost 4 bases, the J end lost 7 bases, and 18 bases lay between the germline ends. RNA transcripts served as template for amplifying TCR beta CDR3 sequences. The workflow started with a first-round RT-PCR run with HTBI primers and then moved on to a second-round multiplex PCR. TCRdb redid the calling of the multiplex PCR reads with MiXCR, one entry per CDR3 protein. The sample lists 200,000 to 250,000 distinct CDR3 sequences, under 30% seen once, with around 9.8% in the top ten.

V and J are TRBV24-1 and TRBJ2-5; D tentatively reads TRBD1 or TRBD2 (5 bases each). This receptor was taken from a man between 45 and 60 years old with Graves' ophthalmopathy. The sequenced material came from peripheral blood. The CDR3 coding sequence is TGTGCCACCAGTGACCGGGACCCCACTCTTGGGACCCAGTACTTC. This encodes CATSDRDPTLGTQYF.